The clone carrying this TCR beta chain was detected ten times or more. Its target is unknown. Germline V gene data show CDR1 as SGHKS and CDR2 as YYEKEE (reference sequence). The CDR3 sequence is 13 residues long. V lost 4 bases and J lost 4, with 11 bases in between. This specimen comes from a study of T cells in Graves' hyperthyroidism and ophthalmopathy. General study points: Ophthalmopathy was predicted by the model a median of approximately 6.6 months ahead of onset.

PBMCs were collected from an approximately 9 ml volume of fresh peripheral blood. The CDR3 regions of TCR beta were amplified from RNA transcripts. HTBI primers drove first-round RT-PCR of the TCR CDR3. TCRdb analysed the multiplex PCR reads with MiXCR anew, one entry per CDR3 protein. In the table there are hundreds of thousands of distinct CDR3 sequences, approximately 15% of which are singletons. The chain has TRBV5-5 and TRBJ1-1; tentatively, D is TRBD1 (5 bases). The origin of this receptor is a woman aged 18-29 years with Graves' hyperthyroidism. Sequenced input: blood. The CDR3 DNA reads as TGTGCCAGCAGCGGAATGGGGGGCACTGAAGCTTTCTTT. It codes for CASSGMGGTEAFF.